Given below is one TCR beta chain in context. Its matching antigen is unknown. PCR involved 60 Vbeta and 13 Jbeta primers. Assay used: immunoSEQ multiplex PCR; TCRdb lists only in-frame clones, some missing. The sample consists of over 110,000 clones, about three quarters of them appearing once. The data belong to a study of cytomegalovirus exposure and HLA in healthy donors. General study findings and limits: Roughly 170 TCR beta chains were listed as cytomegalovirus-associated.

The CDR3 sequence is 15 residues long. Germline loops: CDR1 SGDLS, CDR2 YYNGEE. V lost 0 bases, J lost 10 bases, and 7 bases stayed unmatched. This chain joins TRBV9 and TRBJ2-3; 11 bases match TRBD2. The specimen was PBMCs. This sequence was found in a male donor in good health and CMV-seropositive. The DNA for the CDR3 is TGTGCCAGCAGCGTAGCCACTAGCGGGAGAGGGTCGCAGTATTTT. Encoded protein: CASSVATSGRGSQYF.